The 29 T cell receptor beta chains presented below share a single source sample, sequenced in a study of CD8+ T cells in alopecia areata. cDNA reverse transcribed from extracted RNA served as the sequencing template. Measured with immunoSEQ multiplex PCR; TCRdb has only the in-frame clones, and not every one. The sample holds 20,000 or so clones, and no clone turns up only once. CD4, CD8alpha, NKG2D, NKG2ACE and other markers guided sorting of pooled cutaneous lymph node cells. The sequenced sample consisted of CD8+ T cells sorted from a lymph node. The receptor set was obtained from a C3H/HeJ mouse with alopecia areata. The strain's MHC type: H2-k.

Note on this clone: Genes here carry mouse names. With the read ending 4 residues before the CDR3 end, the germline J gene is used to fill in that end. The V and J genes are TRBV31 and TRBJ1-1; D may be TRBD1 (6 bases). This CDR3 has 13 amino acids. V lost 1 base and J 3 bases, leaving 9 bases between the germline ends. Germline assignment: CDR1 GKSSPN and CDR2 SITVG. CDR3 region: CAWSRGGHTEVFF. The DNA read from the CDR3 is TGTGCCTGGAGTCGGGGGGGGCACACA.

A remark on this clone: Translating the DNA gives a protein that differs from the TCRdb entry at residue 11; the protein shown here is that DNA translation. The gene symbols are mouse symbols. The CDR3 goes on 3 residues after the read ends, and that part is filled in from the germline J gene. The chain is built from TRBV5 and TRBJ1-3; 8 bases line up with TRBD1. From germline, CDR1 is LGHNA and CDR2 YNLKQL (reference sequence). V shed 4 bases, J shed 2 bases, and the junction held 1 base outside the gene matches. The CDR3 runs 14 residues. CDR3 DNA (partial): TGTGCCAGCAGCCCAGGGGGCGCTGGAAATACG. It encodes CASSPGGAGNT. The full CDR3 reads CASSPGGAGNTLYF.

Of note for this clone: The protein recorded in TCRdb does not match the translated DNA at residue 15; the protein presented here comes from translating the DNA. Gene names and germline match the mouse. The CDR3 end is not reached by the read, which stops 3 residues before it; the germline J gene fills it in. The V and J genes are TRBV1 and TRBJ1-6; 7 bases map to TRBD1. TRBJ1-6 is identified as an open reading frame with a role that is uncertain. Germline CDR1 is NSQYPW and CDR2 is LRSPGD (reference sequence). With V trimmed by 3 bases and J by 0 bases, 8 bases remained unmatched. CDR3 size: 18 residues. CDR3 sequence: CTCSASYRGNSYNSPLYF. Incomplete CDR3 DNA: TGCACCTGCAGTGCCAGCTACAGGGGAAATTCCTATAATTCGCCC.

This clone was counted a few times. Gene labels here are mouse ones. The read halts 4 residues ahead of the CDR3 end, with the missing end drawn from the germline J gene. The chain uses TRBV5 and TRBJ2-4; D may be TRBD2 (6 bases). Germline V lookup: CDR1 LGHNA, CDR2 YNLKQL (reference sequence). This CDR3 comprises 13 residues. CDR3 bases read: TGTGCCAGCAGCCAAGATCTGGGGAAC. Its translation is CASSQDLGN. The CDR3 as a whole reads CASSQDLGNTLYF.

Remarks on this clone: Mouse germline and gene names are used. The read falls 4 residues short of the CDR3 end, and the missing part is taken from the germline J gene. This chain connects TRBV13-2 to TRBJ2-5, with D unresolved. Germline CDR1 reads NNHNN; CDR2 reads SYGAGS (reference sequence). The length of the CDR3 is 12 residues. The CDR3 here is CASGDHGDTQYF. CDR3 DNA (partial): TGTGCCAGCGGTGATCATGGGGAC.

The table lists this clone with a few counts. The listed genes are named as in mouse. The sequence runs out 4 residues before the end of the CDR3; the remainder is reconstructed from the germline J gene. The V gene is TRBV1, the J gene TRBJ1-4; 12 nucleotides match TRBD1. The germline V gene encodes CDR1 NSQYPW and CDR2 LRSPGD (reference sequence). This CDR3 region has 16 residues. Incomplete CDR3 DNA: TGCACCTGCAGCGCCGGGACAGGGGGCGCGGCCGAA. Translation: CTCSAGTGGAAE. The CDR3, in full, reads CTCSAGTGGAAERLFF.

This clone was seen many times. The gene names given are mouse names. The read finishes 4 residues shy of the CDR3 end, and the germline J gene is used to complete it. The chain recombines TRBV13-3 with TRBJ2-1, with D uncertain. CDR3 length: 15 residues. From germline, CDR1 is NNHDY and CDR2 SYVADS. V was pared by 0 bases and J by 0 bases, with 7 bases between. CDR3 protein: CASSDAQNNYAEQFF. The sequenced CDR3 bases are TGTGCCAGCAGTGATGCTCAGAATAACTATGCT.

The sample holds many counts of this clone. Mouse germline and gene names are used. The missing CDR3 end, 4 residues past where the read stops, is filled in from the germline J gene. The V gene is TRBV13-3, the J gene TRBJ2-5; TRBD1 is a possible D gene (5 bases). The CDR3 runs 14 residues. Germline CDR1 NNHDY, CDR2 SYVADS. The CDR3 bases that were read are TGTGCCAGCAGTGAAAGTCGCAGGGAAGAC. Translation gives CASSESRRED. Given in full, the CDR3 is CASSESRREDTQYF.

Turning to this clone: Mouse gene names and germline throughout. The read comes to an end 4 residues before the CDR3 does, leaving the germline J gene to fill in the end. The V gene is TRBV13-2, the J gene TRBJ2-7; 8 bases map to TRBD2. This CDR3 contains 14 residues. In germline, CDR1 is NNHNN, CDR2 SYGAGS (reference sequence). The CDR3 loop reads CASGDPGGRYEQYF. The CDR3 bases that were read are TGTGCCAGCGGTGATCCTGGGGGGCGGTAT.

This clone has more than one count but fewer than ten. Genes and germline are mouse. From the germline J gene comes the end of the CDR3, since the read stops 4 residues before it. This CDR3 is also generated by other DNA sequences in the sample. The chain couples TRBV1 to TRBJ2-5; 9 bases match TRBD1. The CDR3 is 15 residues long. V was pared by 1 base and J by 1 base, with 0 bases of the junction left unmatched. Germline V gives CDR1 NSQYPW, CDR2 LRSPGD (reference sequence). The CDR3 is CTCSAGTGDQDTQYF. The sequenced CDR3 bases are TGCACCTGCAGTGCAGGGACAGGGGACCAAGAC. The full variable domain, rest sourced from reference TRBV1 and TRBJ2-5, is VTLLEQNPRWRLVPRGQAVNLRCILKNSQYPWMSWYQQDLQKQLQWLFTLRSPGDKEVKSLPGADYLATRVTDTELRLQVANMSQGRTLYCTCSAGTGDQDTQYFGPGTRLLVL.

Only a few counts were recorded for this clone. Gene names are mouse gene names. The CDR3 is cut off 4 residues early in the read; its end comes from the germline J gene. The chain has TRBV29 and TRBJ2-3; D not resolved. Trimming removed 6 bases from V and 0 bases from J, with 10 bases in between. The CDR3 length is 14 residues. Germline CDR1 MSHET, CDR2 SYDVDS. The sequenced part of the CDR3 DNA is TGTGCTAGCAGCTACAGAACTAGTGCAGAA. Translation: CASSYRTSAE. The whole CDR3 sequence reads CASSYRTSAETLYF. The variable domain in full, completed from reference TRBV29 and TRBJ2-3, reads DMKVTQMPRYLIKRMGENVLLECGQDMSHETMYWYRQDPGLGLQLIYISYDVDSNSEGDIPKGYRVSRKKREHFSLILDSAKTNQTSVYFCASSYRTSAETLYFGSGTRLTVL.

This clone was seen more than once but under ten times. Gene names follow the mouse nomenclature. Partial CDR3 DNA: TGTGCTAGCAGTAAACAGGGGAAAGAC. This encodes CASSKQGKD. The entire CDR3 protein reads CASSKQGKDTQYF. The V call is TRBV17, the J call TRBJ2-5, with 7 bases aligning to TRBD1. The read ends 4 residues early relative to the CDR3; the germline J gene fills the gap. The CDR3 loop spans 13 amino acids. Germline CDR1 MNHDT, CDR2 YYDKIL.

This clone was recorded at least ten times. The DNA translation disagrees with the TCRdb protein at residue 12, so the protein in this description comes from the DNA. Mouse gene names and germline throughout. The read ends 3 residues early relative to the CDR3; the germline J gene fills the gap. The rearrangement joins TRBV13-3 to TRBJ1-6; 8 bases fit TRBD1. TRBJ1-6 is classed as an ORF, of uncertain function. The V and J ends lost 3 bases and 2 bases, in that order; junction bases with no gene match: 1. This CDR3 has 15 amino acids. Germline CDR1 is NNHDY and CDR2 is SYVADS. Incomplete CDR3 DNA: TGTGCCAGCAGTGCAGGGGGCCCCTATAATTCGCCC. Translation: CASSAGGPYNSP. The full CDR3 sequence reads CASSAGGPYNSPLYF.

This clone was observed a few times. Mouse germline and gene names are used. The read falls 4 residues short of the CDR3 end, and the missing part is taken from the germline J gene. V and J are TRBV1 and TRBJ2-2; D perhaps matches TRBD1 (6 bases). Germline CDR1 is NSQYPW and CDR2 is LRSPGD (reference sequence). V lost 0 bases to trimming and J lost 4 bases, with 9 bases between them. The CDR3 spans 15 residues. The CDR3 loop is CTCSADYRVTGQLYF. The sequenced part of the CDR3 DNA is TGCACCTGCAGTGCAGATTACAGGGTCACCGGG.

Of note for this clone: The gene names given are mouse names. The CDR3 extends 4 residues past the end of the read, so its final part is completed from the germline J gene. The chain joins TRBV31 to TRBJ1-2; 7 positions match TRBD1. The CDR3 totals 14 residues. The V gene end was trimmed by 3 bases and the J gene end by 0 bases; junction bases not matched to a gene: 4. Germline V gene lookup returns CDR1 GKSSPN and CDR2 SITVG. The CDR3 DNA, read in part, is TGTGCCTGGAGCTGGGACAGACCAAACTCC. Amino acids: CAWSWDRPNS. The whole CDR3 protein is CAWSWDRPNSDYTF. The full variable domain, completed using reference TRBV31 and TRBJ1-2, is AQTIHQWPVAEIKAVGSPLSLGCTIKGKSSPNLYWYWQATGGTLQQLFYSITVGQVESVVQLNLSASRPKDDQFILSTEKLLLSHSGFYLCAWSWDRPNSDYTFGSGTRLLVI.

A word on this clone: Gene names are the mouse ones. The sequence runs out 4 residues before the end of the CDR3; the remainder is reconstructed from the germline J gene. The rearrangement joins TRBV29 to TRBJ2-1; 7 bases are a match to TRBD1. Germline values: CDR1 MSHET, CDR2 SYDVDS. This CDR3 is 15 amino acids long. J lost 0 bases, V lost 5 bases, and 4 bases had no gene match. CDR3: CASSHDRDNYAEQFF. The sequenced CDR3 bases are TGTGCTAGCAGTCACGACAGGGATAACTATGCT.

Comment on this clone: The genes and germline here are from mouse. The CDR3 goes on 4 residues after the read ends, and that part is filled in from the germline J gene. The rearrangement uses TRBV31 and TRBJ2-5, with 8 bases fitting TRBD2. The CDR3 is made up of 14 amino acids. The germline gives CDR1 GKSSPN, CDR2 SITVG. CDR3 amino acids: CAWSLDWGLDTQYF. The part of the CDR3 DNA that was read is TGTGCCTGGAGTCTAGACTGGGGCTTAGAC.

The table lists this clone with a few counts. Gene names refer to mouse genes. The sequenced fragment ends 4 residues before the CDR3 boundary, so the rest is inferred from the germline J gene. This chain uses TRBV16 with TRBJ2-1; 9 nucleotides line up with TRBD1. Germline V gives CDR1 SGHSA, CDR2 FRNQAP. The CDR3 has 14 amino acids. The CDR3 DNA, read in part, is TGTGCAAGCAGCCCCGGACAGGGGTGGGCT. Amino acid sequence: CASSPGQGWA. The CDR3, in full, reads CASSPGQGWAEQFF.

In the case of this clone: The genes are named according to mouse. The sequence runs out 4 residues before the end of the CDR3; the remainder is reconstructed from the germline J gene. The V call is TRBV3, the J call TRBJ2-2; 9 bases line up with TRBD2. This CDR3 has 14 residues. Germline trimming cut 7 bases from V and 1 base from J; bases unmatched to any gene: 1. Per germline, CDR1 SNHLY and CDR2 FYNGKV (reference sequence). The CDR3: CASKGLGNTGQLYF. The covered CDR3 bases are TGTGCCAGCAAGGGACTGGGAAACACCGGG.

This clone was seen many times. Gene labels here are mouse ones. The read falls 4 residues short of the CDR3 end, and the missing part is taken from the germline J gene. V is TRBV13-3 and J is TRBJ2-7; D perhaps matches TRBD2 (6 bases). V lost 6 bases to trimming and J lost 0 bases, with 13 bases between them. CDR3 length: 14 residues. Germline CDR1 NNHDY, CDR2 SYVADS. CDR3 DNA (partial): TGTGCCAGCAAACAGACTGGTAGCTCCTAT. It specifies CASKQTGSSY. The complete CDR3 protein is CASKQTGSSYEQYF.

This clone was observed a few times. Genes here carry mouse names. Read data end 4 residues before the CDR3 end; the end is taken from the germline J gene. The chain is built from TRBV19 and TRBJ1-2; 7 bases fit TRBD1. CDR1 is FNHDT and CDR2 is SITEND in the germline V gene (reference sequence). J was trimmed by 0 bases and V by 4 bases; bases with no gene match: 6. This CDR3 contains 15 residues. The sequenced CDR3 bases are TGTGCCAGCAGTCTTACAGGGGCGCCAAACTCC. It codes for CASSLTGAPNS. The whole CDR3 sequence is CASSLTGAPNSDYTF.

This clone was counted between two and nine times. Mouse gene names apply. Read coverage stops 4 residues before the CDR3 terminus; the germline J gene supplies the remainder. The chain is built from TRBV19 and TRBJ1-2; 8 bases align to TRBD1. Germline assignment: CDR1 FNHDT and CDR2 SITEND (reference sequence). The CDR3 covers 14 residues. Trimming removed 1 base from V and 2 bases from J; junction bases left unmatched: 1. CDR3 region: CASSIRQGNSDYTF. The CDR3 bases that were read are TGTGCCAGCAGTATAAGACAGGGGAACTCC. Full variable domain (outside the CDR3, taken from reference TRBV19 and TRBJ1-2): GGIITQTPKFLIGQEGQKLTLKCQQNFNHDTMYWYRQDSGKGLRLIYYSITENDLQKGDLSEGYDASREKKSSFSLTVTSAQKNEMAVFLCASSIRQGNSDYTFGSGTRLLVI.

This clone was seen ten or more times. The gene symbols are mouse symbols. The read falls 4 residues short of the CDR3 end, and the missing part is taken from the germline J gene. The chain couples TRBV13-3 to TRBJ2-7; 14 nucleotides agree with TRBD2. CDR3 size: 15 residues. Germline V gene lookup returns CDR1 NNHDY and CDR2 SYVADS. The CDR3: CASRGGLGGRDEQYF. Incomplete CDR3 DNA: TGTGCCAGCAGGGGGGGACTGGGGGGGCGCGAT.

This clone occurred many times. The gene symbols are mouse symbols. The read ends 4 residues shy of where the CDR3 ends; the end is completed using the germline J gene. This rearrangement joins TRBV13-3 to TRBJ1-2; the D is unclear. CDR1 and CDR2 (germline): NNHDY, SYVADS. The CDR3 is 13 amino acids. V lost 1 base and J lost 1, with 5 bases in between. The chain's CDR3 is CASSDNKNSDYTF. CDR3 bases read: TGTGCCAGCAGTGATAACAAAAACTCC.

There are many counts of this clone. The TCRdb protein and the DNA translation do not line up at residue 10; the protein shown here was made by translating the DNA. Mouse germline and gene names are used. The sequence runs out 3 residues before the end of the CDR3; the remainder is reconstructed from the germline J gene. V and J are TRBV19 and TRBJ1-3; tentatively, D is TRBD1 (5 bases). Between the trimmed V and J ends, which lost 6 bases and 2 bases, there was a span of 9 bases. Looked up from germline, CDR1 is FNHDT and CDR2 is SITEND (reference sequence). This CDR3 contains 13 residues. This chain's CDR3 is CASTRETGNTLYF. The DNA read from the CDR3 is TGTGCCAGCACCAGGGAGACTGGAAATACG.

Comments on this clone: Gene names follow the mouse nomenclature. The read stops 4 residues short of the end of the CDR3; the missing end is completed from the germline J gene. The chain combines TRBV13-2 with TRBJ2-1; D is possibly TRBD2 (6 bases). Looked up from germline, CDR1 is NNHNN and CDR2 is SYGAGS (reference sequence). This CDR3 region has 15 residues. V dropped 3 bases and J dropped 3 bases, with 13 bases sitting between them. CDR3 in amino acids: CASGAVRDFYAEQFF. The part of the CDR3 DNA that was read is TGTGCCAGCGGTGCCGTCCGGGACTTCTATGCT.

This clone was detected many times. Germline and genes: mouse. The CDR3 goes on 4 residues after the read ends, and that part is filled in from the germline J gene. The V call is TRBV13-3, the J call TRBJ1-1; weak D call: TRBD1 (6 bases). The CDR3 covers 13 residues. CDR1 and CDR2 (germline): NNHDY, SYVADS. CDR3 region: CASSAGDNAEVFF. The CDR3 DNA, read in part, is TGTGCCAGCAGTGCAGGGGATAACGCA.

In its sample, this clone was seen many times. Gene names are the mouse ones. The CDR3 end lies 4 residues beyond the end of the read and is filled in from the germline J gene. This chain links TRBV13-3 with TRBJ2-7, with D possibly matching TRBD2 (6 bases). CDR1 is NNHDY, CDR2 SYVADS, per germline. The CDR3 consists of 13 residues. CDR3 residues: CASSGPGAYEQYF. The part of the CDR3 DNA that was read is TGTGCCAGCAGTGGCCCTGGGGCATAT.

With respect to this clone: Gene and germline names: mouse. The read finishes 4 residues shy of the CDR3 end, and the germline J gene is used to complete it. The chain recombines TRBV13-1 with TRBJ2-2; TRBD1 agrees at 10 bases. The germline gives CDR1 NSHNY, CDR2 SYGAGN. V shed 3 bases and J 4 bases; nucleotides not matched to a gene: 3. The CDR3 is made up of 15 amino acids. The CDR3 DNA, read in part, is TGTGCCAGCAGTGTCCGACAGGGGGCCACCGGG. As protein: CASSVRQGATG. The full CDR3 sequence reads CASSVRQGATGQLYF.